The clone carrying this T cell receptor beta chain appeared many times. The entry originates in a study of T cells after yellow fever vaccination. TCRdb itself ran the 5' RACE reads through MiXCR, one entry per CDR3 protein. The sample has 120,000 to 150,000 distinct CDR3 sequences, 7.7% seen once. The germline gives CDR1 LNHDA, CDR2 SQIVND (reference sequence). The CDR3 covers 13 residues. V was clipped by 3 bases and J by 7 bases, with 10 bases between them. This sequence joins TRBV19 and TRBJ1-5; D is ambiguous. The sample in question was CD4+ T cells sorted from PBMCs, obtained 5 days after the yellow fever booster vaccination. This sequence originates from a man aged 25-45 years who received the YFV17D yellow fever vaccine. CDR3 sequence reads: CASSIGPQQPQHF. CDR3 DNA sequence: TGTGCCAGTAGTATTGGGCCCCAACAGCCCCAGCATTTT.